Described below is a single TCR beta chain sequence and its context. The antigen is not known. Germline CDR1 reads SGDLS; CDR2 reads YYNGEE. Trimming removed 3 bases from V and 2 bases from J; junction bases left unmatched: 1. The length of the CDR3 is 15 residues. Template switching with 5'RACE generated the TCR cDNA and added a universal primer site and UMIs. MiXCR, run by TCRdb on the 5' RACE reads, gives a single entry per CDR3 protein. The profile shows roughly 190,000 distinct CDR3 sequences, more than 9.5% of them singletons. This entry belongs to a study of T cells after yellow fever vaccination. Study-wide points: Post-booster repertoires contained most primary-vaccination clones again (around 97% CD4, around 89% CD8).

The clonotype comes from a man younger than 35 who received the YFV17D yellow fever vaccine. Sequenced material: CD8+ T cells sorted from PBMCs, taken 15 days after the yellow fever booster vaccination. This chain joins TRBV9 and TRBJ2-5; 13 bases line up with TRBD2. CDR3 loop: CASSGGLAGQETQYF. DNA of the CDR3: TGTGCCAGCAGCGGGGGACTAGCGGGGCAAGAGACCCAGTACTTC.